What follows are 23 T cell receptor beta chains derived from one specimen sequenced in a study of response to subunit inactivated influenza vaccine. TCRdb analysed the RT-PCR reads with MiXCR anew, one entry per CDR3 protein. The table has 500,000 to 600,000 distinct CDR3 sequences, approximately 16% seen once; the top ten hold approximately 3%. This specimen was CD4+ T cells sorted from PBMCs, taken around 2 years after vaccination. The receptors stem from a man between 50 and 69 years old who received an inactivated influenza vaccine.

There are many counts of this clonotype. The V and J genes are TRBV7-9 and TRBJ2-1; D gene uncertain. The V gene's germline CDR1 is SEHNR and CDR2 FQNEAQ (reference sequence). The length of the CDR3 is 13 residues. Trimming shortened V by 1 base and J by 3 bases, and 4 bases separated the two germline ends. The CDR3 reads CASSLDGYNEQFF. The CDR3 bases are TGTGCCAGCAGCTTAGACGGCTACAATGAGCAGTTCTTC.

This chain joins TRBV4-3 and TRBJ1-2; D perhaps matches TRBD1 (6 bases). Trimming pared 4 bases from V and 7 bases from J, leaving 16 bases between. Germline V CDR1 and CDR2: LGHNA, YSLEER. This CDR3 has 14 residues. The chain's CDR3 is CASSRQQGGRGYTF. In DNA, the CDR3 is TGCGCCAGCAGCCGGCAACAGGGCGGACGTGGCTACACCTTC.

This clonotype appeared a few times. V is TRBV12-3 or TRBV12-4 and J is TRBJ2-1, with 13 bases matching TRBD2. Trimming at V came to 6 bases and at J to 7 bases, leaving 15 bases not matched to a gene. The CDR3 has 18 amino acids. CDR3 protein: CASRRLAGGLRTRNEQFF. The CDR3, as DNA: TGTGCCAGCAGACGACTAGCGGGAGGCCTCAGAACGAGGAATGAGCAGTTCTTC.

This clonotype was detected a few times. The rearrangement joins TRBV3-1 to TRBJ2-1; D is undetermined. The CDR3 runs 15 residues. V lost 1 base, J lost 0 bases, and 7 bases lay in between. Germline V gives CDR1 LGHDT, CDR2 YNNKEL (reference sequence). The CDR3 sequence is CASSQAQISYNEQFF. DNA for the CDR3: TGTGCCAGCAGCCAAGCTCAGATCTCCTACAATGAGCAGTTCTTC.

This clonotype occurred many times. The chain couples TRBV2 to TRBJ1-5; D remains ambiguous. The CDR3 is 13 residues long. Germline assignment: CDR1 SNHLY and CDR2 FYNNEI. The V gene lost 4 bases and the J gene lost 2 bases, with 6 bases spanning the gap. CDR3 sequence reads: CASSAEGNQPQHF. CDR3 coding DNA: TGTGCCAGCAGTGCGGAGGGCAATCAGCCCCAGCATTTT.

V usage is TRBV14 and J usage is TRBJ2-2; D possibly corresponds to TRBD2 (6 bases). V gave up 5 bases and J gave up 7 bases, with 8 bases separating them. Germline V gene lookup returns CDR1 SGHDN and CDR2 FVKESK. The length of the CDR3 is 12 residues. In DNA, the CDR3 is TGTGCCAGCAGCGGCGGGATCGGGGAGCTGTTTTTT. Its protein product is CASSGGIGELFF.

This clonotype appeared a few times. The chain is built from TRBV7-9 and TRBJ2-1, with D hard to call. Looked up from germline, CDR1 is SEHNR and CDR2 is FQNEAQ (reference sequence). This CDR3 has 12 residues. Trimming removed 4 bases at V and 3 bases at J, with 4 bases between. The CDR3 DNA reads as TGTGCCAGCAGCTCTTTCTACAATGAGCAGTTCTTC. The encoded protein is CASSSFYNEQFF.

This chain connects TRBV18 to TRBJ2-3, with D perhaps TRBD1 (5 bases). This CDR3 spans 12 amino acids. Germline CDR1 is KGHSH and CDR2 is LQKENI. With 6 bases removed from V and 5 bases from J, the gap between germline ends came to 9 bases. CDR3 DNA sequence: TGTGCCAGCTCCTACGACAGAGATACGCAGTATTTT. Amino acid sequence: CASSYDRDTQYF.

The genes are TRBV7-9 and TRBJ1-5; D not certain. Trimming left V 1 base short and J 6 bases short, with 7 bases between. Germline lookup yields CDR1 SEHNR and CDR2 FQNEAQ (reference sequence). This CDR3 comprises 13 residues. CDR3 sequence reads: CASSLGNAQPQHF. The DNA for the CDR3 is TGTGCCAGCAGCTTAGGCAACGCTCAGCCCCAGCATTTT.

The V gene is TRBV7-9, the J gene TRBJ2-7; D uncertain. This CDR3 comprises 11 residues. Germline CDR1 reads SEHNR; CDR2 reads FQNEAQ (reference sequence). Trimming left V 5 bases short and J 6 bases short, with 8 bases between. CDR3 amino acids: CASSTEIEQYF. The CDR3 bases are TGTGCCAGCAGCACCGAAATCGAGCAGTACTTC.

The sample holds one count of this clonotype. The V and J genes are TRBV7-2 and TRBJ1-1; 7 nucleotides line up with TRBD1. The length of the CDR3 is 16 residues. V trimming: 3 bases; J trimming: 1 base; junction bases outside the gene matches: 8. From germline, CDR1 is SGHTA and CDR2 FQGNSA. DNA of the CDR3: TGTGCCAGCAGCTTGAACCCCGGGACAGCGAACACTGAAGCTTTCTTT. Translation: CASSLNPGTANTEAFF.

This clonotype occurred a few times. This chain uses TRBV6-1 with TRBJ1-4; TRBD1 aligns across 11 bases. Losses at the gene ends were 7 bases for V and 7 bases for J; bases not matched to a gene: 8. From germline, CDR1 is MNHNS and CDR2 SASEGT. CDR3 length: 15 residues. The CDR3 DNA reads TGTGCCAGCAAAAGGACAGGGGGCCTCGGTGAAAAACTGTTTTTT. It specifies CASKRTGGLGEKLFF.

This clonotype was counted between two and nine times. The rearrangement uses TRBV5-1 and TRBJ1-1, with no clear D. Per the germline V gene, CDR1 is SGHRS and CDR2 is YFSETQ. Trimming removed 2 bases from V and 10 bases from J, with 9 bases in between. The CDR3 has 11 residues. Here the CDR3 reads CASSFAGRAFF. The CDR3 DNA reads as TGCGCCAGCAGCTTCGCCGGGAGAGCTTTCTTT.

In DNA form, the CDR3 reads TGTGCCTGGAGCAGGGTTAACACTGAAGCTTTCTTT. It translates to CAWSRVNTEAFF. This chain joins TRBV30 and TRBJ1-1; D may be TRBD1 (5 bases). CDR1 and CDR2 from the germline V gene are GTSNPN and SVGIG (reference sequence). Trimming left V 3 bases short and J 2 bases short, with 7 bases between. This CDR3 spans 12 amino acids.

The chain carries TRBV10-3 and TRBJ2-1; D is ambiguous. This CDR3 spans 13 amino acids. Germline CDR1 reads ENHRY; CDR2 reads SYGVKD. The V end lost 4 bases, the J end lost 9 bases, and 13 bases lay between the germline ends. CDR3: CAISVLSGVEQFF. The CDR3 DNA follows: TGTGCCATCAGTGTCTTATCTGGGGTTGAGCAGTTCTTC.

The table lists this clonotype with a few counts. This chain links TRBV7-6 with TRBJ2-7, with 12 bases that match TRBD1. CDR1 is SGHVS, CDR2 FNYEAQ, per germline. This CDR3 comprises 16 residues. J lost 7 bases, V lost 5 bases, and 12 bases had no gene match. CDR3 nucleotides: TGTGCCAGCAGCCTCGGGACAGGGGGCTTGGTCCAGGAGCAGTACTTC. Its translation: CASSLGTGGLVQEQYF. Together with reference TRBV7-6 and TRBJ2-7, the CDR3 gives the full variable domain: GAGVSQSPRYKVTKRGQDVALRCDPISGHVSLYWYRQALGQGPEFLTYFNYEAQQDKSGLPNDRFSAERPEGSISTLTIQRTEQRDSAMYRCASSLGTGGLVQEQYFGPGTRLTVT.

The chain employs TRBV6-5 and TRBJ1-1; 7 bases match TRBD1. Trimming took 2 bases from V and 1 from J; bases not matched to a gene: 10. The CDR3 is 17 residues long. Per germline, CDR1 MNHEY and CDR2 SVGAGI. CDR3 in amino acids: CASSYDNRGSRNTEAFF. The CDR3 DNA reads as TGTGCCAGCAGTTACGATAACAGGGGCTCGAGGAACACTGAAGCTTTCTTT.

The CDR3 region is CASSLSGLVAHEQFF. The CDR3, as DNA: TGCGCCAGCAGCTTGTCTGGACTAGTGGCCCATGAGCAGTTCTTC. This rearrangement joins TRBV5-1 to TRBJ2-1; 7 bases fit TRBD2. Germline CDR1 reads SGHRS; CDR2 reads YFSETQ. The CDR3 covers 15 residues. V gave up 1 base and J gave up 8 bases; unmatched junction bases: 9.

A few counts support this clonotype. The rearrangement joins TRBV11-2 to TRBJ2-5; 11 bases agree with TRBD1. Germline V gene lookup returns CDR1 SGHAT and CDR2 FQNNGV. With V trimmed by 5 bases and J by 5 bases, 10 bases remained unmatched. This CDR3 has 16 residues. The CDR3 loop is CASSHGTGGFMETQYF. CDR3 nucleotide sequence: TGTGCCAGCAGCCACGGGACAGGGGGATTTATGGAGACCCAGTACTTC.

This rearrangement joins TRBV4-2 to TRBJ2-7; TRBD2 matches at 10 bases. This CDR3 is built from 15 residues. Germline CDR1 is LGHNA and CDR2 is YNFKEQ. The J segment lost 3 bases and the V segment lost 4 bases, leaving 6 bases of the junction unmatched. CDR3 DNA sequence: TGTGCCAGCAGCCTAAAGCGGGGGGGTAACTACGAGCAGTACTTC. This gives the protein CASSLKRGGNYEQYF.

This clonotype occurred a few times. The chain carries TRBV4-3 and TRBJ1-4; TRBD1 might be the D (5 bases). Trimming left V 0 bases short and J 8 bases short, with 16 bases between. The germline gives CDR1 LGHNA, CDR2 YSLEER. The CDR3 runs 16 residues. Written as DNA, the CDR3 is TGCGCCAGCAGCCAAGAAACCCCGCAGGGTGGAGAAAAACTGTTTTTT. Amino acids: CASSQETPQGGEKLFF.

This clonotype appeared a few times. The CDR3 protein is CASRGQGQNYTYGYTF. CDR3 nucleotide sequence: TGTGCCAGCAGGGGACAGGGGCAAAACTATACCTATGGCTACACCTTC. The chain links TRBV27 to TRBJ1-2, with TRBD1 matching 10 bases. Losses at the gene ends were 6 bases for V and 4 bases for J; bases not matched to a gene: 11. The germline V gene has CDR1 MNHEY and CDR2 SMNVEV (reference sequence). This CDR3 is 16 amino acids long.

This sequence joins TRBV10-3 and TRBJ2-7, with D unresolved. Trimming stripped 4 bases from V and 2 bases from J, with 9 bases between. The CDR3 totals 13 residues. CDR1 is ENHRY, CDR2 SYGVKD, per germline. The CDR3 here is CAISVPGTYEQYF. CDR3 bases: TGTGCCATCAGTGTCCCCGGCACCTACGAGCAGTACTTC.